The 11 T cell receptor beta chains reported below all come from one sample, sequenced in a study of beta chain features in type 1 diabetes. Study observations and caveats: Shorter TCRB CDR3s, moderately but significantly so, were found in Type 1 diabetes patients in all four CD4+ subsets.

The study reverse transcribed the entire isolated RNA, so it sequenced expressed TCRB transcripts. Clones were read by immunoSEQ multiplex PCR, and TCRdb kept only the in-frame ones, dropping some. This table holds around 600,000 clones, around 11% found once. Their cognate antigens are unknown. Material: naive CD4+ T cells from blood. The receptor source for this set is a man aged 30 to 45 with type 1 diabetes.

This clone was seen a few times. The chain links TRBV7-7 to TRBJ1-5, with D unclear. The germline CDR1 and CDR2 sequences are SSHAT and FNYEAQ (reference sequence). The CDR3 runs to 13 residues. V lost 4 bases to trimming and J lost 6 bases, with 10 bases between them. The DNA of the CDR3 is TGTGCCAGCAGCTCCGGTTGGGGTCAGCCCCAGCATTTT. The encoded protein is CASSSGWGQPQHF.

This clone came up a few times. V gene TRBV4-2 combines with J gene TRBJ2-2, with TRBD2 identical over 14 bases. CDR3 length: 19 amino acids. Germline loops: CDR1 LGHNA, CDR2 YNFKEQ. Losses at the gene ends were 3 bases for V and 4 bases for J; bases not matched to a gene: 10. The CDR3: CASSQAPGLAGVSTGELFF. The DNA for the CDR3 is TGTGCCAGCAGCCAGGCCCCGGGACTAGCGGGGGTTAGCACCGGGGAGCTGTTTTTT.

J is TRBJ1-3 and V is TRBV27; D is ambiguous. The germline V gene has CDR1 MNHEY and CDR2 SMNVEV (reference sequence). V was clipped by 5 bases and J by 3 bases, with 20 bases between them. This CDR3 is 17 amino acids long. The CDR3 sequence: CASSPLSGHSYGNTIYF. CDR3 DNA: TGTGCCAGCAGTCCACTATCCGGCCACAGTTATGGAAACACCATATATTTT.

The V and J genes are TRBV27 and TRBJ1-1; tentatively, D is TRBD1 (5 bases). The CDR3 runs to 15 residues. Germline CDR1 and CDR2: MNHEY and SMNVEV (reference sequence). The ends were cut back, 3 bases at V and 1 base at J, with 12 bases in the middle. In DNA form, the CDR3 reads TGTGCCAGCAGTTTCTCCGGGAGGGGGAACACTGAAGCTTTCTTT. Encoded protein: CASSFSGRGNTEAFF.

To note about this clone: This sample includes further DNA sequences coding for the same CDR3. The chain carries TRBV5-1 and TRBJ2-5; D is unresolved. The CDR3 is 13 amino acids. Germline CDR1 SGHRS, CDR2 YFSETQ. V was cut by 1 base and J by 1 base, with 5 bases left in between. CDR3 in amino acids: CASSLNAQETQYF. The CDR3 DNA is TGCGCCAGCAGCTTGAATGCCCAAGAGACCCAGTACTTC.

The J gene is TRBJ1-2, the V gene TRBV10-3; the D gene is possibly TRBD1 (6 bases). CDR3 length equals 16 residues. CDR1 and CDR2 from the germline V gene are ENHRY and SYGVKD. V gave up 6 bases and J gave up 6 bases, with 23 bases separating them. The DNA for the CDR3 is TGTGCCATCAGCAACAGGGAGACGCCGACCACTGATGGCTACACCTTC. Its translation is CAISNRETPTTDGYTF.

The CDR3 loop reads CASSLGAGGPSYNEQFF. The DNA of the CDR3 is TGTGCCAGCAGCTTAGGGGCCGGGGGGCCGTCCTACAATGAGCAGTTCTTC. This chain connects TRBV7-9 to TRBJ2-1; TRBD2 is a possible D gene (7 bases). CDR3 length: 17 residues. V shed 1 base and J shed 1 base, with 14 bases lying between them. The germline V gene encodes CDR1 SEHNR and CDR2 FQNEAQ (reference sequence).

The table lists this clone with a few counts. This CDR3 reads CASSLDPGYEQYF. The CDR3 nucleotides read TGCGCCAGCAGCTTGGATCCGGGCTACGAGCAGTACTTC. This chain joins TRBV5-1 and TRBJ2-7; D remains unclear. V lost 0 bases, J lost 3 bases, and 7 bases lay in between. The germline V gene encodes CDR1 SGHRS and CDR2 YFSETQ. There are 13 residues in the CDR3.

This chain connects TRBV19 to TRBJ1-2, with unresolved D. This CDR3 is built from 10 residues. V was cut by 10 bases and J by 5 bases, with 8 bases left in between. CDR1 is LNHDA, CDR2 SQIVND, per germline (reference sequence). CDR3 bases: TGTGCCACCCTCGGGTATGGCTACACCTTC. It codes for CATLGYGYTF.

The gene calls are TRBV5-1 and TRBJ2-2; TRBD1 agrees at 7 bases. Germline V gene sequence: CDR1 SGHRS, CDR2 YFSETQ. The CDR3 is made up of 15 amino acids. The V and J ends lost 1 base and 5 bases, in that order; junction bases with no gene match: 5. CDR3 in amino acids: CASSLSGQVTGELFF. The CDR3 coding sequence is TGCGCCAGCAGCTTGTCCGGACAGGTGACCGGGGAGCTGTTTTTT.

The chain carries TRBV2 and TRBJ1-1; no reliable D call. V lost 4 bases and J lost 7, with 10 bases in between. Germline V gene sequence: CDR1 SNHLY, CDR2 FYNNEI. CDR3 length equals 12 residues. The CDR3 region has the DNA TGTGCCAGCAGTGGTCCGCAATTTGAAGCTTTCTTT. As protein: CASSGPQFEAFF.